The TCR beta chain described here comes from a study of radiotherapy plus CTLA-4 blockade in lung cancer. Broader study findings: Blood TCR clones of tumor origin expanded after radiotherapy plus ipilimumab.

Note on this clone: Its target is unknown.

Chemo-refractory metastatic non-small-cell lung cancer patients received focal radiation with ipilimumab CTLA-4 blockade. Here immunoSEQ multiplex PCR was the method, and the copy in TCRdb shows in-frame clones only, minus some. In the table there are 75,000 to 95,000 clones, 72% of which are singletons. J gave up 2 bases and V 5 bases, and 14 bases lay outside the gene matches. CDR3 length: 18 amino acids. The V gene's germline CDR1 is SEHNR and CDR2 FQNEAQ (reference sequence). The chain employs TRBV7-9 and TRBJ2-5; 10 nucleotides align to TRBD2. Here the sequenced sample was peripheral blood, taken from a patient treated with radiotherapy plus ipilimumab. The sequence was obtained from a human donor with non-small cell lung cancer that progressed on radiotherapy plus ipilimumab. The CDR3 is CASSAKRRTSGLQETQYF. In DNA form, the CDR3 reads TGTGCCAGCAGCGCCAAACGCCGGACTAGCGGATTACAAGAGACCCAGTACTTC.